The entry below gives a single T cell receptor (beta chain) sequence along with its context. Sequencing used immunoSEQ multiplex PCR; TCRdb keeps in-frame clones, though not all of them. The sample carries about 90,000 clones, over 60% recorded once. The germline CDR1 and CDR2 sequences are MNHNS and SASEGT. V lost 0 bases, J lost 4 bases, and 18 bases lay in between. CDR3 length: 17 residues. The data were obtained in a study of blood T cell repertoires in COVID-19. Overall study context: Material from acute and convalescent COVID-19 was sourced from the United States, Italy and Spain.

This sequence originates from a man in his 70s with acute or convalescent COVID-19. The chain recombines TRBV6-1 with TRBJ1-2, with a tentative D call TRBD1 (6 bases). The sequenced sample was peripheral blood. Here the CDR3 reads CASSEAVEIGTPYGYTF. The DNA for the CDR3 is TGTGCCAGCAGTGAAGCGGTAGAGATCGGGACACCCTATGGCTACACCTTC.